The entry below describes one T cell receptor beta chain. This entry is derived from a study of cytomegalovirus exposure and HLA in healthy donors. With 60 Vbeta and 13 Jbeta primers, the PCR was carried out. Original data processing: A later analysis counted approximately 80 million unique TCR beta chains, 9.5 million to 13 million shared. Sequenced by immunoSEQ multiplex PCR; TCRdb stores in-frame clones only, minus some. D and trimming were read from the DNA, whereas the V and J calls and clone size are those reported in that table. This sample yields 310,000 or so clones, of which about 90% are seen a single time; roughly 2.1% belongs to the top ten. CDR1 is MNHEY and CDR2 is SMNVEV in the germline V gene (reference sequence). The CDR3 is 16 amino acids. V lost 4 bases, J lost 6 bases, and 19 bases lay in between.

The receptor was isolated from a woman aged 18 to 35 in good health and CMV-seronegative. V usage is TRBV27 and J usage is TRBJ2-1; the D gene is possibly TRBD2 (5 bases). The sequenced material came from PBMCs. The CDR3 DNA follows: TGTGCCAGCAGTTCCGCCGACGGGATCGAACTCAATGAGCAGTTCTTC. This codes for CASSSADGIELNEQFF.